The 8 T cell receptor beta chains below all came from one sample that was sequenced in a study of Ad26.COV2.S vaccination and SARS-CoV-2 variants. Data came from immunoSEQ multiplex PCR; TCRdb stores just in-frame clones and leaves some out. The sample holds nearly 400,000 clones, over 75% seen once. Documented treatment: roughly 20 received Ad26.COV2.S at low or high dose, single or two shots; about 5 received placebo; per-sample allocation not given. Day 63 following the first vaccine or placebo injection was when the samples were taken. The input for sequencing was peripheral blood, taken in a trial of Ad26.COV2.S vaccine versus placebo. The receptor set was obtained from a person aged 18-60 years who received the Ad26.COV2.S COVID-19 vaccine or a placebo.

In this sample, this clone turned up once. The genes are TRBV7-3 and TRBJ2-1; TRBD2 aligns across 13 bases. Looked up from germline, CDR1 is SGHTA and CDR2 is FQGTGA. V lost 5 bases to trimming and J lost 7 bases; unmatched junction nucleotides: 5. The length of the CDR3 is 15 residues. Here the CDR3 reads CASSQGLAGWNEQFF. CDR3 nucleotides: TGTGCCAGCAGCCAGGGACTAGCGGGGTGGAATGAGCAGTTCTTC.

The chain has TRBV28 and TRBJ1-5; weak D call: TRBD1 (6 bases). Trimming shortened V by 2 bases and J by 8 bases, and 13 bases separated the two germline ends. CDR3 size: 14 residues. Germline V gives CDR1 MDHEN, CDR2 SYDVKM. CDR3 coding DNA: TGTGCCAGCAGTTTAAACAGGGCAAGGGAGCCCCAGCATTTT. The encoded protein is CASSLNRAREPQHF. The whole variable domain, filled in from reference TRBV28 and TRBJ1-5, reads DVKVTQSSRYLVKRTGEKVFLECVQDMDHENMFWYRQDPGLGLRLIYFSYDVKMKEKGDIPEGYSVSREKKERFSLILESASTNQTSMYLCASSLNRAREPQHFGDGTRLSIL.

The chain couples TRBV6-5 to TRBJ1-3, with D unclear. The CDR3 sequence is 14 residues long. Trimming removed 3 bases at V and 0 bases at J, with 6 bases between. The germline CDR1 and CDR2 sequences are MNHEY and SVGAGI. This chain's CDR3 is CASSYRGSGNTIYF. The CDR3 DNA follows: TGTGCCAGCAGTTATCGAGGCTCTGGAAACACCATATATTTT.

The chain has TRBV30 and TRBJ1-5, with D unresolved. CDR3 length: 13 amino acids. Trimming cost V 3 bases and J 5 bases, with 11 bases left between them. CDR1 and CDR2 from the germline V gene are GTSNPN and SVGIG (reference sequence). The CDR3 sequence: CAWSTEADQPQHF. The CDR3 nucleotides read TGTGCCTGGAGCACGGAAGCCGATCAGCCCCAGCATTTT.

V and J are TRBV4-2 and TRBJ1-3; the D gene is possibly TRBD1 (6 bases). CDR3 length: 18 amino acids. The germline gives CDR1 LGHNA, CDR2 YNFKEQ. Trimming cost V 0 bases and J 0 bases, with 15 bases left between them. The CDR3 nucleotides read TGTGCCAGCAGCCAAGAAGGGGGACTTGCAAACTCTGGAAACACCATATATTTT. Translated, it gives CASSQEGGLANSGNTIYF.

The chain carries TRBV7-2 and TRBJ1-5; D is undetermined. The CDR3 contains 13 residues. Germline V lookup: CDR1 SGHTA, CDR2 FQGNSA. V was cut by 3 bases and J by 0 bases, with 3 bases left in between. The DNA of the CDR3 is TGTGCCAGCAGCTTTAATAGCAATCAGCCCCAGCATTTT. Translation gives CASSFNSNQPQHF. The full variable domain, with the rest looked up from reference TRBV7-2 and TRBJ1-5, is GAGVSQSPSNKVTEKGKDVELRCDPISGHTALYWYRQSLGQGLEFLIYFQGNSAPDKSGLPSDRFSAERTGGSVSTLTIQRTQQEDSAVYLCASSFNSNQPQHFGDGTRLSIL.

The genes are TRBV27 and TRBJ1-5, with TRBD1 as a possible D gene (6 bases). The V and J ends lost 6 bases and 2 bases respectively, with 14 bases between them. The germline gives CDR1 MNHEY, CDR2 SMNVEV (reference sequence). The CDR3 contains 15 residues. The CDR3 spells CASSLGGIGNQPQHF. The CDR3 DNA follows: TGTGCCAGCAGCTTAGGGGGAATCGGCAATCAGCCCCAGCATTTT.

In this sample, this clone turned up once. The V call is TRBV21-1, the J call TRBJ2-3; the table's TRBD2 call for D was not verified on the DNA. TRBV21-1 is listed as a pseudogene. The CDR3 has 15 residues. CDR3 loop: CASRPAERNTDTQYF. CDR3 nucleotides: TGTGCCAGCAGGCCTGCAGAGCGAAACACAGATACGCAGTATTTT.